This TCR beta chain was profiled in a study of radiation and T cells in renal cell carcinoma. Regarding time point: baseline pretreatment blood. Specified treatment: 15 Gy SBRT to primary tumor, nephrectomy 4 weeks later. The ends were cut back, 4 bases at V and 4 bases at J, with 11 bases in the middle. The length of the CDR3 is 13 residues. Germline CDR1 is SGHRS and CDR2 is YFSETQ. Produced via immunoSEQ multiplex PCR; TCRdb's table is partial and in-frame only. This sample has about 130,000 clones, with 82% found just once. The TCR was taken from an older woman with renal cell carcinoma. The V gene is TRBV5-1, the J gene TRBJ1-2; D not resolved. The sequences come from blood, collected from a patient whose treatment included radiotherapy and nephrectomy. The CDR3 spells CASSTPEGYGYTF. In nucleotides, the CDR3 is TGCGCCAGCAGCACCCCCGAGGGCTATGGCTACACCTTC.